The 15 T cell receptor beta chains given below trace back to one sample, sequenced in a study of blood T cell repertoires in COVID-19 (dated by TCRdb to the early 2020s). Library preparation was by the immunoSEQ multiplex PCR assay. The table was pulled from immuneACCESS by TCRdb, which kept in-frame rearrangements only. Such tables lose some clones; where checked, under half of the loss comes from unresolved V genes, and the rest has no known cause. This sample gives roughly 69,000 clones in total; 88% of them show up just once. The top ten clonotypes cover approximately 4.7% of the sample. The sequencing input was peripheral blood. The source of these receptors is a human donor in a cohort sampled during active COVID-19.

The rearrangement uses TRBV2 and TRBJ2-7, with D maybe TRBD2 (5 bases). V was cut by 8 bases and J by 0 bases, with 11 bases left in between. The CDR3 has 13 residues. Germline loops: CDR1 SNHLY, CDR2 FYNNEI. CDR3 sequence: CASEGVGSYEQYF. The CDR3 coding sequence is TGTGCCAGCGAGGGAGTGGGCTCCTACGAGCAGTACTTC.

The chain carries TRBV28 and TRBJ1-6, with 9 bases lining up with TRBD1. V was clipped by 8 bases and J by 8 bases; unmatched bases: 4. The CDR3 covers 13 residues. Germline V gene data show CDR1 as MDHEN and CDR2 as SYDVKM. CDR3 loop: CASGDRADSPLHF. The CDR3 DNA reads as TGTGCCAGCGGGGACAGGGCTGATTCACCCCTCCACTTT.

This clone was found once. The CDR3 sequence is CASSLWRGTGEEQYF. CDR3 nucleotides: TGTGCCAGCAGCCTATGGCGTGGGACAGGGGAGGAGCAGTACTTC. The chain carries TRBV28 and TRBJ2-7; 10 nucleotides align to TRBD1. The V gene's germline CDR1 is MDHEN and CDR2 SYDVKM. The J segment lost 7 bases and the V segment lost 6 bases, leaving 12 bases of the junction unmatched. This CDR3 contains 15 residues.

V gene TRBV6-5 combines with J gene TRBJ1-6, with D hard to call. CDR3 size: 14 residues. The V end lost 0 bases, the J end lost 7 bases, and 7 bases lay between the germline ends. Germline-derived CDR1 and CDR2 are MNHEY and SVGAGI. CDR3 DNA: TGTGCCAGCAGTTACTCGGCCAGGAATTCACCCCTCCACTTT. It codes for CASSYSARNSPLHF.

The genes are TRBV28 and TRBJ1-4; D is undetermined. The ends were cut back, 6 bases at V and 4 bases at J, with 9 bases in the middle. The CDR3 totals 13 residues. CDR1 and CDR2 from the germline V gene are MDHEN and SYDVKM. The CDR3 DNA follows: TGTGCCAGCAGGTCCGGCGGTAATGAAAAACTGTTTTTT. Translating it yields CASRSGGNEKLFF.

The rearrangement links TRBV21-1 to TRBJ2-1; the D call in the table, TRBD2, was not verified against the DNA. TRBV21-1 is annotated as a pseudogene. This CDR3 has 16 residues. CDR3: CASSKGPVSGYNEQFF. CDR3 coding DNA: TGTGCCAGCAGCAAAGGGCCAGTTAGCGGCTACAATGAGCAGTTCTTC.

V usage is TRBV7-3 and J usage is TRBJ2-3, with 13 bases fitting TRBD2. J was trimmed by 5 bases and V by 5 bases; bases with no gene match: 7. The V gene's germline CDR1 is SGHTA and CDR2 FQGTGA. CDR3 length equals 16 residues. Written as DNA, the CDR3 is TGTGCCAGCAGCAGAACTAGCGGGGGGGCCTTAGATACGCAGTATTTT. This codes for CASSRTSGGALDTQYF.

V usage is TRBV11-3 and J usage is TRBJ2-1; the match to TRBD2 covers 8 bases. Germline CDR1 SGHNT, CDR2 YENEEA. The CDR3 spans 13 residues. V was clipped by 4 bases and J by 4 bases; unmatched bases: 0. CDR3: CASSSGGYNEQFF. CDR3 nucleotides: TGTGCCAGCAGCTCGGGGGGGTACAATGAGCAGTTCTTC. Based on the CDR3 plus reference TRBV11-3 and TRBJ2-1, the full variable domain is EAGVVQSPRYKIIEKKQPVAFWCNPISGHNTLYWYLQNLGQGPELLIRYENEEAVDDSQLPKDRFSAERLKGVDSTLKIQPAELGDSAVYLCASSSGGYNEQFFGPGTRLTVL.

This clone is a singleton in its sample. V usage is TRBV7-8 and J usage is TRBJ2-5; 10 bases match TRBD2. The CDR3 covers 16 residues. Germline V CDR1 and CDR2: SGHVS, FQNEAQ. V gave up 5 bases and J gave up 5 bases; unmatched junction bases: 11. Here the CDR3 reads CASSPPLAGADETQYF. The CDR3 DNA follows: TGTGCCAGCAGCCCACCCCTAGCGGGAGCAGATGAGACCCAGTACTTC.

The V call is TRBV11-3, the J call TRBJ2-6; 7 nucleotides agree with TRBD1. Losses at the gene ends were 6 bases for V and 2 bases for J; bases not matched to a gene: 4. Germline V lookup: CDR1 SGHNT, CDR2 YENEEA. This CDR3 comprises 15 residues. CDR3 in DNA: TGTGCCAGCAGTTCAACAGGGGCTGGGGCCAACGTCCTGACTTTC. Its translation is CASSSTGAGANVLTF.

The chain carries TRBV5-1 and TRBJ2-5; 10 positions match TRBD1. The CDR3 has 14 residues. Trimming cost V 4 bases and J 5 bases; bases outside gene matches: 5. Germline-derived CDR1 and CDR2 are SGHRS and YFSETQ. The CDR3 protein is CASSAGQGMETQYF. The CDR3 DNA sequence: TGCGCCAGCAGCGCGGGACAGGGGATGGAGACCCAGTACTTC.

This clone was recorded a few times. The V and J genes are TRBV7-8 and TRBJ2-5; D call uncertain. The V gene lost 4 bases and the J gene lost 5 bases, with 14 bases spanning the gap. Germline V lookup: CDR1 SGHVS, CDR2 FQNEAQ. This CDR3 has 14 residues. The chain's CDR3 is CASSSTRVTETQYF. For the CDR3, the DNA is TGTGCCAGCAGCTCCACCCGGGTGACGGAGACCCAGTACTTC. The complete variable domain, with remaining parts taken from reference TRBV7-8 and TRBJ2-5, reads GAGVSQSPRYKVAKRGQDVALRCDPISGHVSLFWYQQALGQGPEFLTYFQNEAQLDKSGLPSDRFFAERPEGSVSTLKIQRTQQEDSAVYLCASSSTRVTETQYFGPGTRLLVL.

This chain uses TRBV6-1 with TRBJ2-7; 8 bases agree with TRBD2. The CDR3 loop spans 14 amino acids. Germline V gene data show CDR1 as MNHNS and CDR2 as SASEGT. J was trimmed by 5 bases and V by 6 bases; bases with no gene match: 9. As DNA, the CDR3 is TGTGCCAGCAGCCCCCGGGGGGGAGTCCACGAGCAGTACTTC. Protein: CASSPRGGVHEQYF.

The V gene is TRBV2, the J gene TRBJ2-1; 7 bases are shared with TRBD2. The CDR3 covers 13 residues. V lost 7 bases to trimming and J lost 9 bases; unmatched junction nucleotides: 9. Germline CDR1 is SNHLY and CDR2 is FYNNEI. CDR3 region: CASTWRELGEQFF. The DNA of the CDR3 is TGTGCCAGCACTTGGCGGGAGTTAGGTGAGCAGTTCTTC.

In its sample, this clone was seen once. The J gene is TRBJ2-3, the V gene TRBV29-1, with a possible D match to TRBD1 (6 bases). Germline-derived CDR1 and CDR2 are SQVTM and ANQGSEA. V lost 7 bases and J lost 1, with 15 bases in between. The CDR3 has 14 residues. The CDR3 protein is CSAPSWGRTDTQYF. CDR3 nucleotide sequence: TGCAGCGCTCCGTCGTGGGGGCGCACAGATACGCAGTATTTT.